The TCR beta chain under discussion was sequenced for a study of metastatic and nonmetastatic thyroid tumors. Across the whole study: Patients with malignant and benign thyroid disease provided blood and tumor or nodule tissue, whose repertoires were compared.

General study findings and limits: In blood and tumor, TCR beta diversity was reportedly significantly higher in malignant thyroid tumors than in benign nodules.

Nobody among the patients had been given any treatment before thyroid surgery. The table lists this clone with many counts. What it binds is unknown. Authors' data handling: The study built a papillary thyroid cancer distant-metastasis classifier from CDR3 differences across clinicopathological groups. TCRdb re-analyzed the PCR reads using MiXCR. Clone size and V and J calls follow TCRdb, not the original study. The sample contains around 64,000 clones, about 4% of which appear only once. This sequence originates from a female donor with papillary thyroid cancer or a benign thyroid nodule (not recorded which). Some clones in this sample may be carry-over from other donors' samples. Sequenced: blood.

The CDR3: CASSLAGGGTGELFF. In DNA, the CDR3 is TGTGCCAGCAGTTTGGCCGGTGGGGGGACCGGGGAGCTGTTTTTT. The chain is built from TRBV28 and TRBJ2-2, with TRBD2 as a possible D gene (6 bases). V was trimmed by 3 bases and J by 5 bases, leaving 13 bases between them. Germline assignment: CDR1 MDHEN and CDR2 SYDVKM. The CDR3 runs to 15 residues.